One and the same sample provided the 23 T cell receptor beta chains below, sequenced in a study of shared clonotypes between healthy human individuals. Sequenced by immunoSEQ multiplex PCR; TCRdb stores in-frame clones only, minus some. The data hold over 2,000,000 clones, with just under 95% observed a single time. Only CD45RO-negative cells positively selected for CCR7 counted as naive CD8 cells, so terminally differentiated effector memory CD45RA+ cells were excluded. Source material: naive CD8+ T cells from PBMCs. The receptor set was obtained from a man in his late teens or twenties in good health. Some clones in this sample may be carry-over from other donors' samples.

About this clone: This sample also contains other DNA sequences that code for the same CDR3. This chain's CDR3 is CASSPAGAYEQYF. The CDR3 DNA reads as TGTGCCAGCAGTCCAGCGGGAGCCTACGAGCAGTACTTC. This chain links TRBV27 with TRBJ2-7, with TRBD2 matching over 8 bases. J gave up 2 bases and V 5 bases, and 2 bases lay outside the gene matches. CDR1 is MNHEY, CDR2 SMNVEV, per germline (reference sequence). This CDR3 has 13 amino acids.

The gene calls are TRBV27 and TRBJ1-2, with 7 bases identical to TRBD1. Germline values: CDR1 MNHEY, CDR2 SMNVEV (reference sequence). The V gene end was trimmed by 3 bases and the J gene end by 8 bases; junction bases not matched to a gene: 6. The CDR3 has 13 amino acids. In nucleotides, the CDR3 is TGTGCCAGCAGTTTCTACACAGGGGACGGCTACACCTTC. It is translated as CASSFYTGDGYTF.

The chain links TRBV29-1 to TRBJ1-1, with D possibly TRBD1 on 5 matching bases. Trimming cost V 7 bases and J 5 bases, with 17 bases left between them. Germline CDR1 reads SQVTM; CDR2 reads ANQGSEA. The CDR3 sequence is 13 residues long. The CDR3 here is CSATGKGRTEAFF. CDR3 DNA: TGCAGCGCCACGGGTAAGGGGAGGACTGAAGCTTTCTTT.

CDR3 nucleotide sequence: TGTGCCAGCAGTTTCCCCCCGGGGCAGGGGGGCCCGGATACGCAGTATTTT. It specifies CASSFPPGQGGPDTQYF. This chain joins TRBV28 and TRBJ2-3; D is possibly TRBD1 (7 bases). V was cut by 3 bases and J by 6 bases, with 22 bases left in between. Germline V lookup: CDR1 MDHEN, CDR2 SYDVKM. CDR3 length equals 17 residues.

The CDR3 protein is CSVEVIYNEQFF. CDR3 sequence (DNA): TGCAGCGTTGAAGTGATCTACAATGAGCAGTTCTTC. The chain couples TRBV29-1 to TRBJ2-1; no clear D. Germline-derived CDR1 and CDR2 are SQVTM and ANQGSEA. The CDR3 has 12 residues. Deletions cut 1 base from V and 3 bases from J, with 4 bases between.

As to this clone: This CDR3 is also generated by other DNA sequences in the sample. CDR3 DNA: TGTGCCAGCAGTGAACTGGGCTCCTACGAGCAGTACTTC. Translated: CASSELGSYEQYF. V is TRBV6-1 and J is TRBJ2-7; the D is unclear. Germline assignment: CDR1 MNHNS and CDR2 SASEGT. The V end lost 2 bases, the J end lost 0 bases, and 5 bases lay between the germline ends. The CDR3 runs 13 residues.

This chain uses TRBV4-1 with TRBJ2-2; possible D gene TRBD1, 5 bases. Germline V gives CDR1 MGHRA, CDR2 YSYEKL. The V end was cut by 4 bases, the J end by 4 bases, with 16 bases between. This CDR3 contains 16 residues. CDR3 DNA: TGCGCCAGCAGCCTCCCCCAGGGCGTGGGCACCGGGGAGCTGTTTTTT. It yields the protein CASSLPQGVGTGELFF.

The J gene is TRBJ2-3, the V gene TRBV5-5; TRBD1 matches 10 bases. Unmatched junction bases numbered 9, after V lost 4 bases and J lost 4 bases. The CDR3 totals 16 residues. CDR1 is SGHKS and CDR2 is YYEKEE in the germline V gene (reference sequence). This CDR3 reads CASSPRTGGLADTQYF. The CDR3 nucleotides are TGTGCCAGCAGCCCGCGGACAGGGGGTCTCGCAGATACGCAGTATTTT. The variable domain in full, with the rest retrieved from reference TRBV5-5 and TRBJ2-3, is DAGVTQSPTHLIKTRGQQVTLRCSPISGHKSVSWYQQVLGQGPQFIFQYYEKEERGRGNFPDRFSARQFPNYSSELNVNALLLGDSALYLCASSPRTGGLADTQYFGPGTRLTVL.

The chain joins TRBV2 to TRBJ2-1, with 7 bases lining up with TRBD2. Germline CDR1 SNHLY, CDR2 FYNNEI. The CDR3 is made up of 17 amino acids. The V gene end was trimmed by 4 bases and the J gene end by 0 bases; junction bases not matched to a gene: 9. The CDR3 here is CASSGFGLESSYNEQFF. For the CDR3, the DNA is TGTGCCAGCAGTGGCTTCGGACTAGAGAGCTCCTACAATGAGCAGTTCTTC.

This chain joins TRBV28 and TRBJ1-3; 7 nucleotides align to TRBD1. This CDR3 region has 14 residues. Germline assignment: CDR1 MDHEN and CDR2 SYDVKM. J lost 0 bases, V lost 6 bases, and 2 bases had no gene match. The CDR3 DNA reads TGTGCCAGCAGGCACAGGGGCTCTGGAAACACCATATATTTT. Its protein is CASRHRGSGNTIYF.

This chain links TRBV10-3 with TRBJ1-2; D unclear. Germline V CDR1 and CDR2: ENHRY, SYGVKD. Trimming took 1 base from V and 1 from J, leaving 4 bases between them. The length of the CDR3 is 13 residues. In nucleotides, the CDR3 is TGTGCCATCAGTGAGTACAGTAACTATGGCTACACCTTC. Its translation: CAISEYSNYGYTF.

The V gene is TRBV11-3, the J gene TRBJ2-7, with TRBD1 matching over 11 bases. The CDR3 has 15 amino acids. Germline values: CDR1 SGHNT, CDR2 YENEEA. The V segment lost 5 bases and the J segment 4 bases; nucleotides outside the gene matches: 7. The CDR3 is CASSLGQGAGYEQYF. The DNA for the CDR3 is TGTGCCAGCAGCCTAGGACAGGGGGCAGGGTACGAGCAGTACTTC.

This rearrangement joins TRBV7-3 to TRBJ2-1; possible D gene TRBD1, 6 bases. Trimming cost V 1 base and J 5 bases, with 12 bases left between them. Germline CDR1 reads SGHTA; CDR2 reads FQGTGA. This CDR3 is built from 15 residues. The CDR3 DNA reads as TGTGCCAGCAGCTTAAGTGCAGGGGCTGACAATGAGCAGTTCTTC. It yields the protein CASSLSAGADNEQFF.

V and J are TRBV4-1 and TRBJ2-5; D is unresolved. The CDR3 spans 15 residues. The V gene lost 0 bases and the J gene lost 2 bases, with 10 bases spanning the gap. Germline V gene lookup returns CDR1 MGHRA and CDR2 YSYEKL. The CDR3 spells CASSQDQRSQETQYF. The CDR3 bases are TGCGCCAGCAGCCAAGATCAAAGATCACAAGAGACCCAGTACTTC.

The chain has TRBV28 and TRBJ2-5; possible D gene TRBD2, 6 bases. V dropped 3 bases and J dropped 2 bases, with 16 bases sitting between them. The CDR3 has 16 residues. Per germline, CDR1 MDHEN and CDR2 SYDVKM. CDR3 loop: CASSFSGDSEQETQYF. The CDR3 DNA reads TGTGCCAGCAGTTTCTCGGGGGACTCGGAGCAAGAGACCCAGTACTTC.

J is TRBJ1-4 and V is TRBV28; weak D call: TRBD1 (5 bases). The V end lost 4 bases, the J end lost 0 bases, and 15 bases lay between the germline ends. The CDR3 is 17 amino acids. CDR1 is MDHEN and CDR2 is SYDVKM in the germline V gene. For the CDR3, the DNA is TGTGCCAGCAGTTCCGGGTCAGGGTTGGCAACTAATGAAAAACTGTTTTTT. Residues: CASSSGSGLATNEKLFF.

The genes are TRBV28 and TRBJ2-7, with TRBD2 identical over 13 bases. V lost 6 bases, J lost 4 bases, and 3 bases stayed unmatched. This CDR3 comprises 14 residues. The germline V gene has CDR1 MDHEN and CDR2 SYDVKM. CDR3 amino acids: CASRRTSGGYEQYF. CDR3 sequence (DNA): TGTGCCAGCAGAAGGACTAGCGGGGGTTACGAGCAGTACTTC.

The rearrangement joins TRBV11-2 to TRBJ2-7, with 9 bases matching TRBD2. Germline CDR1 is SGHAT and CDR2 is FQNNGV. This CDR3 is 15 amino acids long. The junction had 9 bases not matched to a gene; V was cut back by 6 bases and J by 3 bases. CDR3 residues: CASSISGSFIYEQYF. The CDR3 coding sequence is TGTGCCAGCAGTATTAGCGGGAGCTTCATCTACGAGCAGTACTTC.

The J gene is TRBJ1-2, the V gene TRBV29-1, with D uncertain. Germline V CDR1 and CDR2: SQVTM, ANQGSEA. V dropped 0 bases and J dropped 0 bases, with 11 bases sitting between them. This CDR3 is built from 15 residues. The CDR3 sequence: CSVEEWTDTNYGYTF. For the CDR3, the DNA is TGCAGCGTTGAAGAATGGACTGATACTAACTATGGCTACACCTTC.

The chain employs TRBV11-2 and TRBJ2-7; the match to TRBD2 covers 8 bases. Looked up from germline, CDR1 is SGHAT and CDR2 is FQNNGV. The J segment lost 6 bases and the V segment lost 5 bases, leaving 12 bases of the junction unmatched. The CDR3 runs to 15 residues. Here the CDR3 DNA reads TGTGCCAGCAGCCCAGGGAAGGGACTAGGGCGCGAGCAGTACTTC. Its translation is CASSPGKGLGREQYF. The whole variable domain, filled in from reference TRBV11-2 and TRBJ2-7, reads EAGVAQSPRYKIIEKRQSVAFWCNPISGHATLYWYQQILGQGPKLLIQFQNNGVVDDSQLPKDRFSAERLKGVDSTLKIQPAKLEDSAVYLCASSPGKGLGREQYFGPGTRLTVT.

The chain carries TRBV7-9 and TRBJ2-5; the D is unclear. V dropped 0 bases and J dropped 1 base, with 15 bases sitting between them. Germline CDR1 and CDR2: SEHNR and FQNEAQ (reference sequence). This CDR3 has 17 residues. The CDR3 sequence is CASSLASSPTFQETQYF. DNA of the CDR3: TGTGCCAGCAGCTTAGCTTCATCGCCGACATTCCAAGAGACCCAGTACTTC.

This rearrangement joins TRBV27 to TRBJ2-7, with D perhaps given as TRBD1 or TRBD2 (6 bases each). In germline, CDR1 is MNHEY, CDR2 SMNVEV (reference sequence). The CDR3 sequence is 15 residues long. Trimming pared 4 bases from V and 3 bases from J, leaving 16 bases between. This chain's CDR3 is CASSSTFGGRYEQYF. Here the CDR3 DNA reads TGTGCCAGCAGTTCAACCTTCGGGGGCCGCTACGAGCAGTACTTC.

The chain couples TRBV27 to TRBJ2-1, with D maybe TRBD1 (5 bases). Trimming removed 1 base at V and 4 bases at J, with 14 bases between. The germline gives CDR1 MNHEY, CDR2 SMNVEV (reference sequence). The CDR3 has 16 residues. In nucleotides, the CDR3 is TGTGCCAGCAGTTTATTCCGCCAGGGCGATTACAATGAGCAGTTCTTC. This gives the protein CASSLFRQGDYNEQFF.